This T cell receptor (beta chain) was sequenced for a study of cytomegalovirus exposure and HLA in healthy donors. Study-wide findings and caveats: Relative to equally common others, HLA-associated TCR beta chains showed greater clonal expansion in a later analysis.

With regard to this clone: The antigen remains unidentified.

Primers for the PCR totalled 60 Vbeta and 13 Jbeta. The protocol was immunoSEQ multiplex PCR, while the TCRdb copy is restricted to in-frame clones and leaves out a portion. Here the sample table reports 150,000 to 200,000 clones. Germline V gene sequence: CDR1 SGHVS, CDR2 FNYEAQ. The CDR3 is made up of 13 amino acids. The J segment lost 4 bases and the V segment lost 4 bases, leaving 4 bases of the junction unmatched. Sequencing used PBMCs. The V call is TRBV7-6, the J call TRBJ2-7, with 7 bases fitting TRBD1. This TCR derives from a woman aged 55-70 years in good health and CMV-seronegative. CDR3 amino acids: CASSWDSSYEQYF. The CDR3 DNA reads as TGTGCCAGCAGCTGGGACAGCTCGTACGAGCAGTACTTC.